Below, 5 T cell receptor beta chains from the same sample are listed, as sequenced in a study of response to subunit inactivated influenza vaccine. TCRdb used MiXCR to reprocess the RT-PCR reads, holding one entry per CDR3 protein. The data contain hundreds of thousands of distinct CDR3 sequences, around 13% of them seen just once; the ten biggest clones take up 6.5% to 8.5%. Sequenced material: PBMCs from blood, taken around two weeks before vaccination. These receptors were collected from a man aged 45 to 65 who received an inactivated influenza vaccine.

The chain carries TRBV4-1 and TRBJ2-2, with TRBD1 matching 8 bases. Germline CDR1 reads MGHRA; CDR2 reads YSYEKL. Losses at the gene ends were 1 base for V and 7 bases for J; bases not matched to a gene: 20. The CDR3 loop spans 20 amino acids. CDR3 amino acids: CASSQALVTGTGTVVGELFF. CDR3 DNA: TGCGCCAGCAGCCAAGCTTTGGTAACCGGGACAGGTACCGTGGTCGGGGAGCTGTTTTTT.

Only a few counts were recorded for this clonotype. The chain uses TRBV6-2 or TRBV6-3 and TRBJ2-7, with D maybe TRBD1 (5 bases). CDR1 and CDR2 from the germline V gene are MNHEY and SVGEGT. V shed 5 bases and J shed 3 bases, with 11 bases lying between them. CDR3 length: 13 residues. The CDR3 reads CASSGGHLYEQYF. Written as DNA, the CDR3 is TGTGCCAGCAGTGGCGGACACCTCTACGAGCAGTACTTC.

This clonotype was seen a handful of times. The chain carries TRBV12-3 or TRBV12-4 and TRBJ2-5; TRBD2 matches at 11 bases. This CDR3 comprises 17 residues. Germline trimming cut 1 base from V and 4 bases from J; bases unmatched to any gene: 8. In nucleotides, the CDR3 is TGTGCCAGCAGTTTAGGGCTAGCGGGAGGTTTTGGAGAGACCCAGTACTTC. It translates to CASSLGLAGGFGETQYF.

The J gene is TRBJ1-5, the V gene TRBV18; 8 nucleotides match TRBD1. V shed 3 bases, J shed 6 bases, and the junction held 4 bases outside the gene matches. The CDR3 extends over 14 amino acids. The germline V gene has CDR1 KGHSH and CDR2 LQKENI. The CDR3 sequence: CASSPTTGVQPQHF. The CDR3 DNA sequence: TGTGCCAGCTCACCGACGACAGGGGTTCAGCCCCAGCATTTT.

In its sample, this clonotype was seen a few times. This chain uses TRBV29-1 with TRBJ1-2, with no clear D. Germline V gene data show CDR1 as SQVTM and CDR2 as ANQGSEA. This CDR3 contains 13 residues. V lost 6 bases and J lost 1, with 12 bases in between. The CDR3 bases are TGCAGCGTGAACGAGGGTAATAACTATGGCTACACCTTC. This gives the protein CSVNEGNNYGYTF.